The 15 T cell receptor beta chains below come from one sample, sequenced in a study of T cells in Graves' hyperthyroidism and ophthalmopathy. Amplification yielded TCR beta CDR3 regions, with RNA transcripts as the source. During a first-round RT-PCR of the TCR CDR3, the HTBI primer set was used. MiXCR, run by TCRdb on the multiplex PCR reads, gives a single entry per CDR3 protein. The sample lists under 700,000 distinct CDR3 sequences; 35% to 55% were seen once. Sequenced sample: peripheral blood or thyroid tissue (not recorded which). Source of these receptors: a young woman with Graves' hyperthyroidism.

This chain uses TRBV7-9 with TRBJ2-6, with no clear D. This CDR3 contains 16 residues. Trimming took 4 bases from V and 0 from J, leaving 10 bases between them. Germline V gene lookup returns CDR1 SEHNR and CDR2 FQNEAQ (reference sequence). DNA of the CDR3: TGTGCCAGCAGCTCCTACAGTAGCTCTGGGGCCAACGTCCTGACTTTC. Translation: CASSSYSSSGANVLTF. Full variable domain (outside the CDR3, taken from reference TRBV7-9 and TRBJ2-6): DTGVSQNPRHKITKRGQNVTFRCDPISEHNRLYWYRQTLGQGPEFLTYFQNEAQLEKSRLLSDRFSAERPKGSFSTLEIQRTEQGDSAMYLCASSSYSSSGANVLTFGAGSRLTVL.

The chain is built from TRBV2 and TRBJ2-2; no clear D. This CDR3 region has 13 residues. Trimming left V 1 base short and J 6 bases short, with 6 bases between. CDR1 and CDR2 from the germline V gene are SNHLY and FYNNEI. The CDR3 region has the DNA TGTGCCAGCAGTGAAGTCGTGTCCGGGGAGCTGTTTTTT. Translated: CASSEVVSGELFF.

V gene TRBV7-9 combines with J gene TRBJ2-7; tentative D call: TRBD2 (5 bases). The germline V gene encodes CDR1 SEHNR and CDR2 FQNEAQ (reference sequence). Trimming removed 1 base from V and 3 bases from J, with 16 bases in between. This CDR3 has 16 residues. CDR3 residues: CASSLVSSPSFYEQYF. DNA for the CDR3: TGTGCCAGCAGCTTAGTCTCTAGCCCTAGCTTCTACGAGCAGTACTTC.

In its sample, this clonotype was seen many times. J is TRBJ1-5 and V is TRBV7-2, with 9 bases that match TRBD1. Germline CDR1 is SGHTA and CDR2 is FQGNSA. This CDR3 spans 15 amino acids. J lost 2 bases, V lost 6 bases, and 5 bases had no gene match. The CDR3 here is CASSSGTGRNQPQHF. The DNA of the CDR3 is TGTGCCAGCAGTTCCGGGACAGGGCGCAATCAGCCCCAGCATTTT.

This chain joins TRBV7-9 and TRBJ1-1, with D possibly being TRBD1 (6 bases). Germline V gene lookup returns CDR1 SEHNR and CDR2 FQNEAQ (reference sequence). The V gene lost 6 bases and the J gene lost 7 bases, with 12 bases spanning the gap. This CDR3 is 12 amino acids long. The CDR3 nucleotides are TGTGCCAGCAGTCCAGGGGAAGATGAAGCTTTCTTT. Residues: CASSPGEDEAFF. The variable domain in full, with the rest retrieved from reference TRBV7-9 and TRBJ1-1, is DTGVSQNPRHKITKRGQNVTFRCDPISEHNRLYWYRQTLGQGPEFLTYFQNEAQLEKSRLLSDRFSAERPKGSFSTLEIQRTEQGDSAMYLCASSPGEDEAFFGQGTRLTVV.

The chain recombines TRBV7-8 with TRBJ2-5; possibly TRBD2 for D (6 bases). There are 13 residues in the CDR3. In germline, CDR1 is SGHVS, CDR2 FQNEAQ. Trimming removed 8 bases at V and 2 bases at J, with 12 bases between. CDR3 loop: CASFGAGQETQYF. CDR3 DNA sequence: TGTGCCAGCTTTGGGGCGGGACAAGAGACCCAGTACTTC.

The genes are TRBV7-2 and TRBJ1-1; D remains unclear. This CDR3 has 14 amino acids. V lost 1 base to trimming and J lost 4 bases, with 10 bases between them. Germline-derived CDR1 and CDR2 are SGHTA and FQGNSA. The CDR3 coding sequence is TGTGCCAGCAGCTTAGTTGGGGTCTTCACTGAAGCTTTCTTT. It yields the protein CASSLVGVFTEAFF.

The gene calls are TRBV10-3 and TRBJ1-6; D is uncertain. Germline V CDR1 and CDR2: ENHRY, SYGVKD. CDR3 length: 14 amino acids. Trimming removed 4 bases from V and 13 bases from J, with 17 bases in between. DNA for the CDR3: TGTGCCATCAGTGTTGAACCCGGTGATCAGCCCCTCCACTTT. Protein sequence: CAISVEPGDQPLHF.

V is TRBV2 and J is TRBJ1-5; possibly TRBD1 for D (6 bases). The CDR3 sequence is 14 residues long. Germline-derived CDR1 and CDR2 are SNHLY and FYNNEI. The V end lost 6 bases, the J end lost 5 bases, and 14 bases lay between the germline ends. This CDR3 reads CASSHDRLDQPQHF. In nucleotides, the CDR3 is TGTGCCAGCAGCCACGACAGGTTGGATCAGCCCCAGCATTTT.

This clonotype was found a few times. V gene TRBV12-3 or TRBV12-4 combines with J gene TRBJ1-1; TRBD1 aligns across 8 bases. Trimming cost V 5 bases and J 0 bases; bases outside gene matches: 5. This CDR3 region has 15 residues. The CDR3, as DNA: TGTGCCAGCAGTGAGGACAGGGTGATGAACACTGAAGCTTTCTTT. Its protein is CASSEDRVMNTEAFF.

This clonotype was seen many times. This chain links TRBV7-2 with TRBJ1-6; D is unresolved. Between the trimmed V and J ends, which lost 6 bases and 8 bases, there was a span of 17 bases. The CDR3 runs 15 residues. Germline lookup yields CDR1 SGHTA and CDR2 FQGNSA. The CDR3 nucleotides read TGTGCCAGCAGAGGGCAGCTATGGTTGGATTCACCCCTCCACTTT. As protein: CASRGQLWLDSPLHF.

This chain connects TRBV15 to TRBJ2-6; weak D call: TRBD1 (6 bases). V was shortened by 3 bases and J by 0 bases, with 12 bases between the two germline ends. CDR3 length: 17 residues. Looked up from germline, CDR1 is LNHNV and CDR2 is YYDKDF (reference sequence). CDR3 sequence (DNA): TGTGCCACCAGCAGGGAACAGGGACGCTCTGGGGCCAACGTCCTGACTTTC. Encoded protein: CATSREQGRSGANVLTF. The whole variable domain, filled in from reference TRBV15 and TRBJ2-6, reads DAMVIQNPRYQVTQFGKPVTLSCSQTLNHNVMYWYQQKSSQAPKLLFHYYDKDFNNEADTPDNFQSRRPNTSFCFLDIRSPGLGDTAMYLCATSREQGRSGANVLTFGAGSRLTVL.

The rearrangement uses TRBV7-2 and TRBJ2-5, with a possible D match to TRBD1 (6 bases). Trimming left V 9 bases short and J 4 bases short, with 15 bases between. Germline CDR1 and CDR2: SGHTA and FQGNSA. This CDR3 is 13 amino acids long. CDR3 sequence (DNA): TGTGCCAGGACCGGACAGTTGGGAGAGACCCAGTACTTC. Its translation is CARTGQLGETQYF.

As for this clonotype: No conserved phenylalanine or tryptophan is present at the end of the CDR3, so a read error is the likely explanation. V usage is TRBV14 and J usage is TRBJ2-7; no clear D gene. Looked up from germline, CDR1 is SGHDN and CDR2 is FVKESK. V lost 9 bases and J lost 2, with 14 bases in between. The CDR3 is 13 residues long. The CDR3 coding sequence is TGTGCCAGTCGGTCAGGAGCAACCTACGAGCAGTACCTC. This sequence encodes CASRSGATYEQYL.

This chain links TRBV7-9 with TRBJ1-4, with D possibly TRBD1 on 5 matching bases. The ends were cut back, 5 bases at V and 6 bases at J, with 10 bases in the middle. This CDR3 has 13 amino acids. Germline V gene lookup returns CDR1 SEHNR and CDR2 FQNEAQ (reference sequence). CDR3 bases: TGTGCCAGCAGCACGGGGGGAGATGAAAAACTGTTTTTT. Encoded protein: CASSTGGDEKLFF. The full variable domain, rest sourced from reference TRBV7-9 and TRBJ1-4, is DTGVSQNPRHKITKRGQNVTFRCDPISEHNRLYWYRQTLGQGPEFLTYFQNEAQLEKSRLLSDRFSAERPKGSFSTLEIQRTEQGDSAMYLCASSTGGDEKLFFGSGTQLSVL.